This T cell receptor beta chain was observed in a study of cytomegalovirus exposure and HLA in healthy donors. The PCR employed 60 Vbeta primers together with 13 Jbeta primers. The repertoire was sequenced with immunoSEQ multiplex PCR; TCRdb's copy has only in-frame clones and lacks some. Here the sample table reports around 75,000 clones. The CDR3 contains 16 residues. Germline assignment: CDR1 LGHNA and CDR2 YSLEER. Trimming removed 1 base from V and 0 bases from J; junction bases left unmatched: 3. The V call is TRBV4-3, the J call TRBJ2-1, with 7 positions matching TRBD1. The specimen sequenced was PBMCs. This sequence was found in a man aged 40-55 years in good health and CMV-seronegative. Written as DNA, the CDR3 is TGCGCCAGCAGCCAAGGGCCAGGGGGCTCCTACAATGAGCAGTTCTTC. This sequence encodes CASSQGPGGSYNEQFF.